This TCR beta chain was captured by sequencing in a study of human T cells and chemical hapten exposure. About the research overall: The sensitizer, 2% DPC, was used on around 2 cm by around 2 cm of upper inner arm skin. The study's findings and limits: Those TCRs sitting above 1 in 1000 frequency stayed the same with DPC sensitization.

This clonotype came up many times. As yet, its antigen is unknown. TCRdb recomputed calls from the RACE reads with MiXCR, one row per CDR3 protein. The sample has around 110,000 distinct CDR3 sequences, 9% to 13% seen once. The V gene end was trimmed by 5 bases and the J gene end by 8 bases; junction bases not matched to a gene: 1. There are 12 residues in the CDR3. The V gene's germline CDR1 is MDHEN and CDR2 SYDVKM. The time point denotes: patch test 1, 2 weeks after DPC sensitization. Treatment described: therapeutic diphenylcyclopropenone sensitization with weekly scalp DPC. Blood was collected ahead of every patch test applied.

The source is a woman between 50 and 59 years old with alopecia areata. Some clones in this sample may be carry-over from other donors' samples. The sequencing used whole blood, collected in connection with sensitization to the hapten diphenylcyclopropenone (DPC). V gene TRBV28 combines with J gene TRBJ2-1, with 9 bases matching TRBD1. CDR3 amino acids: CASSRQGDEQFF. The CDR3 DNA is TGTGCCAGCAGTCGACAGGGGGATGAGCAGTTCTTC.